These T cell receptor beta chains were read from a single sample in a study of OX40 agonist ivuxolimab in advanced cancers. The method was immunoSEQ multiplex PCR; TCRdb's version includes in-frame clones alone and lacks a portion of them. This table holds approximately 66,000 clones, under 85% found once. Sample: CD4+ or CD8+ T cells sorted from blood, taken in a trial of the OX40 agonist ivuxolimab. The receptors originated from an adult with an advanced solid tumor such as melanoma, head and neck, liver or kidney cancer. Both conserved end residues are part of each CDR3. Each record gives: D gene, J gene, clone size, V gene, CDR3 length, CDR3 DNA, CDR3 protein. D genes are given only for firm matches. Clone size is shown for a subset of rows, as once, few, many or a class of expanded clone.

d_gene: TRBD2; j_gene: TRBJ2-7; abundance: -; v_gene: TRBV6-6; len: 14; CDR3nt: TGTGCCAGCATGCTAGCGGGGGCCTCCTACGAGCAGTACTTC; CDR3aa: CASMLAGASYEQYF
d_gene: -; j_gene: TRBJ1-3; abundance: -; v_gene: TRBV30; len: 13; CDR3nt: TGTGCCTGGAGGGTCCAAAGCGCGGGCACCATATATTTT; CDR3aa: CAWRVQSAGTIYF
d_gene: -; j_gene: TRBJ2-1; abundance: -; v_gene: TRBV30; len: 12; CDR3nt: TGTGCCTGGATCAAGGGGGTCAATGAGCAGTTCTTC; CDR3aa: CAWIKGVNEQFF
d_gene: -; j_gene: TRBJ1-1; abundance: once; v_gene: TRBV29-1; len: 12; CDR3nt: TGCAGCGTTGTATCCAGGGCCCCTGAAGCTTTCTTT; CDR3aa: CSVVSRAPEAFF
d_gene: -; j_gene: TRBJ2-7; abundance: -; v_gene: TRBV11-1; len: 14; CDR3nt: TGTGCCAGCAGCCTACAGGGGAGGGCCTACGAGCAGTACTTC; CDR3aa: CASSLQGRAYEQYF
d_gene: TRBD1; j_gene: TRBJ1-1; abundance: -; v_gene: TRBV7-9; len: 19; CDR3nt: TGTGCCAGCAGCTTGGGGACGACGGGACAGGGCCTTGAAGCGGCCCAAGCTTTCTTT; CDR3aa: CASSLGTTGQGLEAAQAFF
d_gene: TRBD2; j_gene: TRBJ2-5; abundance: -; v_gene: TRBV7-3; len: 14; CDR3nt: TGTGCCAGCAGCTCGACTAGCGGCCAAGAGACCCAGTACTTC; CDR3aa: CASSSTSGQETQYF
d_gene: -; j_gene: TRBJ1-1; abundance: -; v_gene: TRBV5-1; len: 16; CDR3nt: TGCGCCAGCAGCTTGGCCGGGGGGGTTCCGAACACTGAAGCTTTCTTT; CDR3aa: CASSLAGGVPNTEAFF
d_gene: -; j_gene: TRBJ1-1; abundance: few; v_gene: TRBV30; len: 13; CDR3nt: TGTGCCTGGAAGTTAACAGCGAACACTGAAGCTTTCTTT; CDR3aa: CAWKLTANTEAFF
d_gene: TRBD1; j_gene: TRBJ2-5; abundance: -; v_gene: TRBV7-3; len: 14; CDR3nt: TGTGCCAGCAGCCCCAGACAGGGTGGCGAGACCCAGTACTTC; CDR3aa: CASSPRQGGETQYF
d_gene: -; j_gene: TRBJ2-3; abundance: -; v_gene: TRBV6-6; len: 15; CDR3nt: TGTGCCAGTCTTAAAGGAGCGGGTAGCACAGATACGCAGTATTTT; CDR3aa: CASLKGAGSTDTQYF
d_gene: -; j_gene: TRBJ1-2; abundance: -; v_gene: TRBV9; len: 13; CDR3nt: TGTGCCAGCACTACTAAGGAGGTTGGTGGCTACACCTTC; CDR3aa: CASTTKEVGGYTF
d_gene: TRBD1; j_gene: TRBJ1-1; abundance: -; v_gene: TRBV10-3; len: 14; CDR3nt: TGTGCCATCAGCTACGAGGGGGCCAACACTGAAGCTTTCTTT; CDR3aa: CAISYEGANTEAFF
d_gene: TRBD1; j_gene: TRBJ1-2; abundance: -; v_gene: TRBV18; len: 16; CDR3nt: TGTGCCAGCTCAGGACAGGTGGCAGCTTTTAACTATGGCTACACCTTC; CDR3aa: CASSGQVAAFNYGYTF
d_gene: -; j_gene: TRBJ1-2; abundance: few; v_gene: TRBV6-1; len: 12; CDR3nt: TGTGCCAGCAGTGTGACCTACTATGGCTACACCTTC; CDR3aa: CASSVTYYGYTF
d_gene: -; j_gene: TRBJ2-2; abundance: -; v_gene: TRBV11-3; len: 16; CDR3nt: TGTGCCAGCAGCTTTGAGGGGCCCGCGAACACCGGGGAGCTGTTTTTT; CDR3aa: CASSFEGPANTGELFF
d_gene: TRBD2; j_gene: TRBJ2-3; abundance: -; v_gene: TRBV30; len: 15; CDR3nt: TGTGCCTGGAGAGGGACTAGCGGACACACAGATACGCAGTATTTT; CDR3aa: CAWRGTSGHTDTQYF